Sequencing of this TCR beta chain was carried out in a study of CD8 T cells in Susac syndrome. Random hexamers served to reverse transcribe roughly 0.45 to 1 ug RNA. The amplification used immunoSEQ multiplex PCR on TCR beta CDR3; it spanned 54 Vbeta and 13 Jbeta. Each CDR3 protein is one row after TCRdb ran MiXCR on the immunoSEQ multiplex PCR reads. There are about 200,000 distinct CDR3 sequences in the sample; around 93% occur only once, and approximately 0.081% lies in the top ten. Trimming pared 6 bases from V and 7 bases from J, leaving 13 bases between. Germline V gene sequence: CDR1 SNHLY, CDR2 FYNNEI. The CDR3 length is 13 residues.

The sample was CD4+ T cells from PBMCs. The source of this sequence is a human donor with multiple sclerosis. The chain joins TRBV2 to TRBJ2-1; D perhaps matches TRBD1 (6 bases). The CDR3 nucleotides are TGTGCCAGCAGGTGGGGACATAAAAATGAGCAGTTCTTC. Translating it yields CASRWGHKNEQFF. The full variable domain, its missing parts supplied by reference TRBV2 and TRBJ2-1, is EPEVTQTPSHQVTQMGQEVILRCVPISNHLYFYWYRQILGQKVEFLVSFYNNEISEKSEIFDDQFSVERPDGSNFTLKIRSTKLEDSAMYFCASRWGHKNEQFFGPGTRLTVL.